This TCR beta chain was obtained from a study of blood T cell repertoires in COVID-19. Everyone who took part was about 18 to 89 years old, and they came from about two dozen US areas. Germline V gives CDR1 MNHNS, CDR2 SASEGT. The CDR3 covers 20 residues. Trimming cost V 2 bases and J 1 base; bases outside gene matches: 12. Authors' data handling: For nucleated cells, counts were estimated from reference gene primer amplification. Measured with immunoSEQ multiplex PCR; TCRdb has only the in-frame clones, and not every one. The D gene and trimming were derived from the DNA, and the V and J assignments and clone size from that table. The sample holds approximately 330,000 clones; around nine tenths are singletons and the top ten take roughly a tenth.

This sequence was found in a woman aged 25 to 39 who had recovered from COVID-19. The chain combines TRBV6-1 with TRBJ2-6, with 9 positions matching TRBD2. The sequenced material came from PBMCs or T cells enriched from blood (not recorded which). CDR3 sequence reads: CASSENQGLAGLSGANVLTF. Written as DNA, the CDR3 is TGTGCCAGCAGTGAAAATCAGGGGCTAGCGGGACTTTCTGGGGCCAACGTCCTGACTTTC.